This T cell receptor beta chain stems from a study of blood T cell repertoires in COVID-19. Sequenced by immunoSEQ multiplex PCR; TCRdb stores in-frame clones only, minus some. The sample shows tens of thousands of clones, roughly nine tenths of them seen only once. V lost 4 bases and J 7 bases, leaving 11 bases between the germline ends. The CDR3 spans 13 residues. Germline-derived CDR1 and CDR2 are SQVTM and ANQGSEA. The specimen sequenced was peripheral blood. The gene calls are TRBV29-1 and TRBJ1-6, with TRBD1 as a possible D gene (6 bases). The source of this sequence is a human donor in a cohort sampled during active COVID-19. CDR3: CSVAQGRNSPLHF. The CDR3 coding sequence is TGCAGCGTTGCGCAGGGGCGGAATTCACCCCTCCACTTT.